Listed below are T cell receptor beta chains from one sample, sequenced in a study of T cell responses to AZD1222 COVID-19 vaccine. Profiled with immunoSEQ multiplex PCR; TCRdb holds only in-frame clones, not every one. The sample consists of approximately 190,000 clones, approximately 94% of them appearing once. Sequences were derived from peripheral blood, sampled 28 days after the second dose of the MenACWY control vaccine. The receptors were sampled from an adult who received the MenACWY meningococcal vaccine as a control. The CDR3 runs from the conserved cysteine through the conserved F or W. A D gene is named only where the DNA matches it firmly. Size is omitted from some rows. Given values are once, few, many or a class for expanded clones.

j_gene,d_gene,abundance,v_gene,CDR3aa,CDR3nt
TRBJ1-2,NA,NA,TRBV27,CASSLSGTSYGYTF,TGTGCCAGCAGTTTATCGGGGACAAGCTATGGCTACACCTTC
TRBJ1-4,TRBD1,NA,TRBV5-1,CASSLGTGGRTNEKLFF,TGCGCCAGCAGCTTGGGGACAGGGGGCCGTACTAATGAAAAACTGTTTTTT
TRBJ1-2,TRBD1,NA,TRBV28,CASSDPGQGREGYTF,TGTGCCAGCAGCGACCCGGGACAGGGGAGGGAAGGCTACACCTTC
TRBJ1-5,NA,once,TRBV6-5,CASNTGRVVQPQHF,TGTGCCAGCAACACCGGGAGGGTAGTTCAGCCCCAGCATTTT
TRBJ1-2,NA,NA,TRBV7-9,CASNFPDTGYGYTF,TGTGCCAGCAACTTCCCTGACACGGGCTATGGCTACACCTTC
TRBJ2-1,NA,NA,TRBV5-1,CASSLDGSSYNEQFF,TGCGCCAGCAGCTTGGACGGTAGCTCCTACAATGAGCAGTTCTTC
TRBJ2-3,NA,NA,TRBV3-1/TRBV3-2,CASSQAWGTDTQYF,TGTGCCAGCAGCCAGGCGTGGGGGACAGATACGCAGTATTTT
TRBJ2-2,NA,NA,TRBV7-3,CASSLTYGSELFF,TGTGCCAGCAGCTTAACGTACGGATCGGAGCTGTTTTTT
TRBJ1-2,NA,NA,TRBV15,CATSRDFRGNYGYTF,TGTGCCACCAGCAGAGATTTTCGGGGAAATTATGGCTACACCTTC
TRBJ1-6,TRBD1,NA,TRBV3-1/TRBV3-2,CASSHWTGDSPLHF,TGTGCCAGCAGCCATTGGACAGGGGATTCACCCCTCCACTTT
TRBJ1-1,NA,NA,TRBV7-2,CASSSQGISKYTEAFF,TGTGCCAGCAGCTCCCAGGGGATCTCTAAGTACACTGAAGCTTTCTTT
TRBJ1-2,NA,NA,TRBV6-4,CASSDPGRGYTF,TGTGCCAGCAGTGACCCGGGCCGAGGCTACACCTTC
TRBJ2-7,TRBD2,NA,TRBV9,CASSAPGLASEQYF,TGTGCCAGCAGCGCCCCGGGACTAGCGAGCGAGCAGTACTTC
TRBJ2-2,NA,NA,TRBV11-3,CASSSSPGANTGELFF,TGTGCCAGCAGCTCATCTCCGGGGGCTAACACCGGGGAGCTGTTTTTT
TRBJ2-1,NA,few,TRBV28,CASSPGDSYNEQFF,TGTGCCAGCAGCCCCGGGGACTCCTACAATGAGCAGTTCTTC
TRBJ2-1,NA,NA,TRBV19,CATVAPGTPSGHEQFF,TGTGCCACCGTGGCACCTGGCACCCCCTCGGGCCATGAGCAGTTCTTC
TRBJ2-1,TRBD2,NA,TRBV19,CASKDGRAGYNEQFF,TGTGCCAGTAAGGACGGGAGGGCCGGCTACAATGAGCAGTTCTTC
TRBJ2-2,TRBD1,NA,TRBV3-1/TRBV3-2,CASSLGQGNTGELFF,TGTGCCAGCAGCCTTGGACAGGGGAACACCGGGGAGCTGTTTTTT
TRBJ2-3,NA,NA,TRBV30,CAWSPGHGGDTQYF,TGTGCCTGGAGTCCGGGACACGGCGGGGATACGCAGTATTTT
TRBJ2-3,NA,NA,TRBV7-9,CASSQGTANTDTQYF,TGTGCCAGCAGCCAAGGGACGGCCAACACAGATACGCAGTATTTT